These 9 T cell receptor beta chains were sequenced from one sample in a study of blood T cell repertoires in COVID-19. TCRdb's table, derived via immunoSEQ multiplex PCR, lists solely in-frame clones and lacks some. The profile shows around 250,000 clones, around 90% of them singletons. What was sequenced was PBMCs or T cells enriched from blood (not recorded which). These receptor sequences come from a human donor in a cohort exposed to, infected with or recovered from COVID-19 (not recorded which). The donor label of this sample is uncertain.

In this sample, this clone turned up a few times. The rearrangement joins TRBV3-1 (or the pseudogene TRBV3-2) to TRBJ1-5; the match to TRBD1 covers 7 bases. Trimming cost V 5 bases and J 5 bases; bases outside gene matches: 3. CDR1 is LGHDT and CDR2 is YNNKEL in the germline V gene (reference sequence). This CDR3 comprises 13 residues. This CDR3 reads CASSSGTDQPQHF. As DNA, the CDR3 is TGTGCCAGCAGCTCCGGGACAGATCAGCCCCAGCATTTT.

This chain links TRBV5-1 with TRBJ2-1; the match to TRBD1 covers 9 bases. V shed 0 bases, J shed 9 bases, and the junction held 4 bases outside the gene matches. The CDR3 consists of 14 residues. Germline assignment: CDR1 SGHRS and CDR2 YFSETQ. The CDR3: CASSLGRTGVEQFF. The CDR3 DNA reads as TGCGCCAGCAGCTTGGGAAGGACAGGGGTTGAGCAGTTCTTC.

The V gene is TRBV12-3 or TRBV12-4, the J gene TRBJ2-7, with no clear D. V was cut by 2 bases and J by 5 bases, with 10 bases left in between. This CDR3 is 13 amino acids long. The CDR3 protein is CASSLRGSDEQYF. The DNA for the CDR3 is TGTGCCAGCAGTTTAAGAGGCAGCGACGAGCAGTACTTC.

The chain uses TRBV24-1 and TRBJ2-2, with a possible D match to TRBD1 (6 bases). This CDR3 region has 14 residues. The V end lost 9 bases, the J end lost 3 bases, and 13 bases lay between the germline ends. Germline V CDR1 and CDR2: KGHDR, SFDVKD. CDR3 sequence (DNA): TGTGCCACCGGAGGAAAGGGGGACACCGGGGAGCTGTTTTTT. Translated, it gives CATGGKGDTGELFF.

V and J are TRBV30 and TRBJ2-5; 8 bases are shared with TRBD1. CDR3 length: 14 amino acids. Germline loops: CDR1 GTSNPN, CDR2 SVGIG (reference sequence). J lost 2 bases, V lost 1 base, and 3 bases had no gene match. The chain's CDR3 is CAWSGTGGQETQYF. In DNA form, the CDR3 reads TGTGCCTGGAGTGGAACAGGGGGTCAAGAGACCCAGTACTTC.

The DNA of the CDR3 is TGTGCCAGCAGCCCGGGGACTAGCGGGGGGAAAAGCTCCTACGAGCAGTACTTC. Its protein is CASSPGTSGGKSSYEQYF. The rearrangement links TRBV7-8 to TRBJ2-7; 15 bases match TRBD2. The germline V gene encodes CDR1 SGHVS and CDR2 FQNEAQ. This CDR3 has 18 residues. V dropped 5 bases and J dropped 0; count of bases not matched to a gene: 8.

The chain is built from TRBV30 and TRBJ2-7, with 9 bases matching TRBD1. Unmatched junction bases numbered 8, after V lost 2 bases and J lost 6 bases. This CDR3 contains 14 residues. Germline CDR1 reads GTSNPN; CDR2 reads SVGIG (reference sequence). CDR3 in amino acids: CAWSLGDRVTEQYF. CDR3 bases: TGTGCCTGGAGTCTCGGGGACAGGGTAACCGAGCAGTACTTC. Filled out from reference TRBV30 and TRBJ2-7, the complete variable domain reads SQTIHQWPATLVQPVGSPLSLECTVEGTSNPNLYWYRQAAGRGLQLLFYSVGIGQISSEVPQNLSASRPQDRQFILSSKKLLLSDSGFYLCAWSLGDRVTEQYFGPGTRLTVT.

This chain joins TRBV7-9 and TRBJ2-1, with TRBD2 matching 12 bases. This CDR3 has 15 amino acids. The germline CDR1 and CDR2 sequences are SEHNR and FQNEAQ (reference sequence). Trimming at V came to 5 bases and at J to 7 bases, leaving 6 bases not matched to a gene. The CDR3 coding sequence is TGTGCCAGCAGCCGGACTAGCGGGGAAGGGAATGAGCAGTTCTTC. It encodes CASSRTSGEGNEQFF. Full variable domain (outside the CDR3, taken from reference TRBV7-9 and TRBJ2-1): DTGVSQNPRHKITKRGQNVTFRCDPISEHNRLYWYRQTLGQGPEFLTYFQNEAQLEKSRLLSDRFSAERPKGSFSTLEIQRTEQGDSAMYLCASSRTSGEGNEQFFGPGTRLTVL.

The rearrangement links TRBV19 to TRBJ1-1, with 7 bases identical to TRBD1. CDR1 and CDR2 from the germline V gene are LNHDA and SQIVND (reference sequence). The ends lost 3 bases at V and 5 bases at J; junction bases unmatched: 6. The CDR3 length is 14 residues. The CDR3 DNA reads TGTGCCAGTAGTATTGACAGGGCTGGGACTGAAGCTTTCTTT. Translating gives CASSIDRAGTEAFF.